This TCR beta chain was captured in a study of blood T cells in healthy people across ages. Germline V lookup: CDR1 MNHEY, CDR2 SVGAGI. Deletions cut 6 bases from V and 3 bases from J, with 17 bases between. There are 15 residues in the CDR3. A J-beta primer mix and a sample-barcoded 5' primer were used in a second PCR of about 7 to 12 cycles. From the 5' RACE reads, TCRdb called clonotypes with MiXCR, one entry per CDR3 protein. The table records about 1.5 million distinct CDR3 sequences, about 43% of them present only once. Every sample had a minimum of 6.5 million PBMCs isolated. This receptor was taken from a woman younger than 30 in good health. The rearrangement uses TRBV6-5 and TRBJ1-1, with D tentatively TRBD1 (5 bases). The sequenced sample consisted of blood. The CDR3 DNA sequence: TGTGCCAGCAGGCCGAATCCAGGGTTTGACACTGAAGCTTTCTTT. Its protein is CASRPNPGFDTEAFF.